The 25 T cell receptor beta chains given below trace back to one sample, sequenced in a study of cytomegalovirus exposure and HLA in healthy donors. The PCR used 60 Vbeta and 13 Jbeta primers. Sequencing was performed with immunoSEQ multiplex PCR; in TCRdb, only in-frame clones are kept and a portion is missing. Here the sample spans 140,000 or so clones, 80% being singletons. Sequenced input: PBMCs. These receptors originate from a woman aged 25 to 45 in good health and CMV-seronegative.

The genes are TRBV30 and TRBJ2-5; D is unresolved. V lost 5 bases, J lost 7 bases, and 11 bases lay in between. This CDR3 has 11 amino acids. Germline loops: CDR1 GTSNPN, CDR2 SVGIG (reference sequence). CDR3 in amino acids: CAWAPRLTQYF. The DNA for the CDR3 is TGTGCCTGGGCGCCGAGGCTGACCCAGTACTTC.

This rearrangement joins TRBV10-1 to TRBJ1-4; maybe TRBD1 (6 bases). V was cut by 0 bases and J by 8 bases, with 13 bases left in between. The CDR3 is 15 amino acids. Germline V gene data show CDR1 as WNHNN and CDR2 as SYGVQD (reference sequence). CDR3: CASSESGGAREKLFF. The CDR3 DNA follows: TGCGCCAGCAGTGAGTCAGGGGGAGCAAGAGAAAAACTGTTTTTT.

This clone was picked up a small number of times. The rearrangement links TRBV5-1 to TRBJ1-6; TRBD1 matches at 7 bases. After removal of 3 bases from V and 5 bases from J, the junction contained 2 bases not matched to a gene. Germline assignment: CDR1 SGHRS and CDR2 YFSETQ. The CDR3 runs to 14 residues. For the CDR3, the DNA is TGCGCCAGCAGCTCCGGGACAGATAATTCACCCCTCCACTTT. Protein product: CASSSGTDNSPLHF.

V and J are TRBV7-9 and TRBJ1-1; D gene ambiguous. Per the germline V gene, CDR1 is SEHNR and CDR2 is FQNEAQ (reference sequence). V was pared by 1 base and J by 5 bases, with 8 bases between. The CDR3 is 13 amino acids. CDR3 sequence: CASSLERGTEAFF. The CDR3 bases are TGTGCCAGCAGCTTAGAACGGGGAACTGAAGCTTTCTTT.

This clone occurred once. The J gene is TRBJ1-1, the V gene TRBV19, with D possibly being TRBD1 (6 bases). In germline, CDR1 is LNHDA, CDR2 SQIVND (reference sequence). There are 15 residues in the CDR3. Trimming stripped 4 bases from V and 7 bases from J, with 19 bases between. CDR3 in amino acids: CASSRGHRGGGEAFF. Written as DNA, the CDR3 is TGTGCCAGTAGTAGGGGACATAGGGGTGGTGGTGAAGCTTTCTTT.

The chain is built from TRBV4-2 and TRBJ1-2; possibly TRBD1 for D (6 bases). The length of the CDR3 is 18 residues. From germline, CDR1 is LGHNA and CDR2 YNFKEQ. Trimming stripped 0 bases from V and 2 bases from J, with 19 bases between. The CDR3: CASSQDPRTESSNYGYTF. CDR3 coding DNA: TGTGCCAGCAGCCAAGATCCCAGGACAGAGTCTTCCAACTATGGCTACACCTTC.

This clone was detected only once. The chain combines TRBV5-5 with TRBJ2-2, with a tentative D call TRBD2 (6 bases). This CDR3 spans 18 amino acids. Germline loops: CDR1 SGHKS, CDR2 YYEKEE (reference sequence). Trimming cost V 4 bases and J 5 bases, with 24 bases left between them. This CDR3 is CASSDDGGVGRWTGELFF. The DNA of the CDR3 is TGTGCCAGCAGCGATGACGGGGGTGTGGGCAGATGGACCGGGGAGCTGTTTTTT.

This rearrangement joins TRBV11-2 to TRBJ2-7, with 7 positions matching TRBD1. Germline V lookup: CDR1 SGHAT, CDR2 FQNNGV. With 6 bases clipped from V and 0 bases from J, the junction kept 14 bases outside the gene matches. The CDR3 is made up of 17 amino acids. The CDR3, as DNA: TGTGCCAGCAGAGCAGAATCCGGGACAGTCTTCTCCTACGAGCAGTACTTC. It translates to CASRAESGTVFSYEQYF.

The J gene is TRBJ2-3, the V gene TRBV9; D is ambiguous. The germline V and J ends were trimmed by 5 bases and 4 bases, with 11 bases remaining between them. Germline loops: CDR1 SGDLS, CDR2 YYNGEE. The length of the CDR3 is 13 residues. CDR3: CASRRSIADTQYF. For the CDR3, the DNA is TGTGCCAGCAGGAGATCCATTGCAGATACGCAGTATTTT. Supplemented by reference TRBV9 and TRBJ2-3, the full variable domain reads DSGVTQTPKHLITATGQRVTLRCSPRSGDLSVYWYQQSLDQGLQFLIQYYNGEERAKGNILERFSAQQFPDLHSELNLSSLELGDSALYFCASRRSIADTQYFGPGTRLTVL.

V usage is TRBV30 and J usage is TRBJ1-1; possibly TRBD1 for D (6 bases). CDR1 GTSNPN and CDR2 SVGIG come from the germline V gene (reference sequence). The CDR3 consists of 16 residues. With 6 bases removed from V and 8 bases from J, the gap between germline ends came to 28 bases. Here the CDR3 reads CACRQGPSLFRGEAFF. For the CDR3, the DNA is TGTGCCTGTAGACAAGGGCCGTCTTTGTTTAGGGGGGAAGCTTTCTTT. The whole variable domain, filled in from reference TRBV30 and TRBJ1-1, reads SQTIHQWPATLVQPVGSPLSLECTVEGTSNPNLYWYRQAAGRGLQLLFYSVGIGQISSEVPQNLSASRPQDRQFILSSKKLLLSDSGFYLCACRQGPSLFRGEAFFGQGTRLTVV.

This chain links TRBV7-3 with TRBJ1-1; D perhaps matches TRBD1 (5 bases). Trimming cost V 3 bases and J 4 bases, with 15 bases left between them. Germline CDR1 and CDR2: SGHTA and FQGTGA. This CDR3 is 15 amino acids long. DNA of the CDR3: TGTGCCAGCAGCTTGACGCCCGGGGGAGGCACTGAAGCTTTCTTT. This encodes CASSLTPGGGTEAFF.

The V gene is TRBV9, the J gene TRBJ2-7; TRBD2 aligns across 7 bases. V lost 0 bases and J lost 7; bases outside the gene matches: 7. The CDR3 covers 14 residues. CDR1 is SGDLS and CDR2 is YYNGEE in the germline V gene. The CDR3, as DNA: TGTGCCAGCAGCGTAGTTGCAACTAGCGTTGAGCAGTACTTC. It specifies CASSVVATSVEQYF.

The chain employs TRBV7-9 and TRBJ2-3; 7 bases line up with TRBD1. CDR1 is SEHNR, CDR2 FQNEAQ, per germline (reference sequence). The CDR3 runs 18 residues. V was pared by 0 bases and J by 4 bases, with 13 bases of the junction left unmatched. CDR3 sequence: CASSLASQTGWEADTQYF. The CDR3 nucleotides read TGTGCCAGCAGCTTAGCCTCACAGACAGGGTGGGAAGCAGATACGCAGTATTTT.

This chain joins TRBV4-1 and TRBJ2-3; 8 bases line up with TRBD2. The CDR3 spans 14 residues. CDR1 MGHRA and CDR2 YSYEKL come from the germline V gene. J lost 6 bases, V lost 1 base, and 3 bases had no gene match. The CDR3 loop reads CASSQGAGEDTQYF. The CDR3 DNA follows: TGCGCCAGCAGCCAAGGAGCGGGAGAGGATACGCAGTATTTT.

The V and J genes are TRBV11-2 and TRBJ2-7, with D perhaps TRBD1 (7 bases). The CDR3 totals 18 residues. The V and J ends lost 3 bases and 3 bases respectively, with 24 bases between them. In germline, CDR1 is SGHAT, CDR2 FQNNGV. The CDR3 loop is CASSLKSVRRGPFYEQYF. The CDR3 DNA is TGTGCCAGCAGCTTGAAGTCGGTGAGGAGGGGGCCTTTCTACGAGCAGTACTTC.

About this clone: An end of the junction differs from the germline gene, which may be a read error. J is TRBJ2-7 and V is TRBV7-2; the match to TRBD2 covers 10 bases. Germline CDR1 reads SGHTA; CDR2 reads FQGNSA. CDR3 length equals 16 residues. The CDR3 sequence: CASSLLLLAGSQEFRF. The CDR3 region has the DNA TGTGCCAGCAGCCTCCTCCTACTAGCGGGGTCACAGGAGTTTCGCTTC.

This clone was observed a few times. The chain combines TRBV28 with TRBJ1-1; 8 bases are shared with TRBD1. V was clipped by 4 bases and J by 12 bases; unmatched bases: 4. This CDR3 has 11 amino acids. Germline CDR1 is MDHEN and CDR2 is SYDVKM. CDR3 in amino acids: CASSSDRGPFF. The CDR3 DNA reads TGTGCCAGCAGTTCAGACAGGGGTCCTTTCTTT. The variable domain in full, with the rest retrieved from reference TRBV28 and TRBJ1-1, is DVKVTQSSRYLVKRTGEKVFLECVQDMDHENMFWYRQDPGLGLRLIYFSYDVKMKEKGDIPEGYSVSREKKERFSLILESASTNQTSMYLCASSSDRGPFFGQGTRLTVV.

CDR3 in DNA: TGTGCCAGCAGCACAGGGACAGGCTCTGGAAACACCATATATTTT. Translation: CASSTGTGSGNTIYF. This chain uses TRBV5-6 with TRBJ1-3; 8 bases are shared with TRBD1. With V trimmed by 4 bases and J by 0 bases, 3 bases remained unmatched. This CDR3 contains 15 residues. The germline gives CDR1 SGHDT, CDR2 YYEEEE.

This sequence joins TRBV5-1 and TRBJ1-2; possibly TRBD1 for D (6 bases). Germline V gene data show CDR1 as SGHRS and CDR2 as YFSETQ. The germline V and J ends were trimmed by 4 bases and 3 bases, with 10 bases remaining between them. This CDR3 is 13 amino acids long. The CDR3 region has the DNA TGCGCCAGCAGCGGTTACAGGGACTATGGCTACACCTTC. It encodes CASSGYRDYGYTF.

The chain recombines TRBV2 with TRBJ2-7; 10 bases align to TRBD1. The CDR3 has 13 amino acids. CDR1 and CDR2 (germline): SNHLY, FYNNEI. V lost 7 bases to trimming and J lost 4 bases; unmatched junction nucleotides: 4. Here the CDR3 reads CASKTGGIYEQYF. CDR3 DNA: TGTGCCAGCAAGACAGGGGGCATATACGAGCAGTACTTC.

This clone was seen only a few times. The rearrangement uses TRBV29-1 and TRBJ1-1, with D tentatively TRBD1 (6 bases). Per germline, CDR1 SQVTM and CDR2 ANQGSEA. This CDR3 is 13 amino acids long. V was shortened by 5 bases and J by 3 bases, with 13 bases between the two germline ends. This CDR3 is CSVSGAWDTEAFF. CDR3 DNA sequence: TGCAGCGTTTCAGGGGCTTGGGACACTGAAGCTTTCTTT.

The gene calls are TRBV19 and TRBJ2-7; D not resolved. The CDR3 covers 14 residues. V was shortened by 5 bases and J by 3 bases, with 14 bases between the two germline ends. Germline CDR1 and CDR2: LNHDA and SQIVND (reference sequence). CDR3 residues: CASSSLLRGYEQYF. CDR3 bases: TGTGCCAGTAGTTCTTTATTAAGAGGCTACGAGCAGTACTTC.

J is TRBJ2-5 and V is TRBV2; perhaps TRBD1 as D (5 bases). With 1 base removed from V and 2 bases from J, the gap between germline ends came to 14 bases. The CDR3 spans 16 residues. Germline V CDR1 and CDR2: SNHLY, FYNNEI. This CDR3 reads CASSEGQGWAQETQYF. The DNA for the CDR3 is TGTGCCAGCAGTGAAGGGCAGGGTTGGGCTCAAGAGACCCAGTACTTC.

The chain couples TRBV7-2 to TRBJ2-7; no clear D gene. Germline lookup yields CDR1 SGHTA and CDR2 FQGNSA. Deletions cut 0 bases from V and 4 bases from J, with 7 bases between. The CDR3 covers 13 residues. The CDR3 sequence is CASSLAAEYEQYF. CDR3 bases: TGTGCCAGCAGCTTAGCGGCGGAATACGAGCAGTACTTC.

The V and J genes are TRBV19 and TRBJ1-2; TRBD1 matches 7 bases. The CDR3 covers 16 residues. After removal of 5 bases from V and 2 bases from J, the junction contained 11 bases not matched to a gene. Germline V gene sequence: CDR1 LNHDA, CDR2 SQIVND (reference sequence). The CDR3 DNA reads as TGTGCCAGTAGTTTGGACAGGCTATCTTGGAACTATGGCTACACCTTC. The encoded protein is CASSLDRLSWNYGYTF.